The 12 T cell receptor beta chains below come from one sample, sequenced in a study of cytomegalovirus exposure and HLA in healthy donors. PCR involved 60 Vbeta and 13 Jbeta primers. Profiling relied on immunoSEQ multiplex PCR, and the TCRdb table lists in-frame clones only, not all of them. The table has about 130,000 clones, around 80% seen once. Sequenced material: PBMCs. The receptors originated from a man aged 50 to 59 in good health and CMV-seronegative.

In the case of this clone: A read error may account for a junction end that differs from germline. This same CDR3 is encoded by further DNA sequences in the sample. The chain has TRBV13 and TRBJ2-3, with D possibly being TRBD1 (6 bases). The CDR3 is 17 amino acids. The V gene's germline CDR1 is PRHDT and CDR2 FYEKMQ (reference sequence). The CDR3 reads CASSGATVDRDTDTQYF. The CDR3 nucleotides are TGCGCCAGCAGCGGAGCGACGGTGGACAGAGACACAGATACGCAGTATTTT.

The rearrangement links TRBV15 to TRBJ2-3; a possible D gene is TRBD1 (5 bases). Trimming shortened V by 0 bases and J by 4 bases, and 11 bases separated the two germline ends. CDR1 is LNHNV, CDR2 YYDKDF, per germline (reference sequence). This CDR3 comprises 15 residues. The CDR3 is CATSRDRRRADTQYF. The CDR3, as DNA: TGTGCCACCAGCAGAGATCGGCGCAGGGCAGATACGCAGTATTTT.

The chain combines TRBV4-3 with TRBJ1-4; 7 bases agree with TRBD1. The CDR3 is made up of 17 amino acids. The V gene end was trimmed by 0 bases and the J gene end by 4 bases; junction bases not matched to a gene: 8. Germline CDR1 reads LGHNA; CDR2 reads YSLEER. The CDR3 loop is CASSQDEGALGNEKLFF. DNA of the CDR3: TGCGCCAGCAGCCAAGATGAGGGGGCCCTGGGTAATGAAAAACTGTTTTTT.

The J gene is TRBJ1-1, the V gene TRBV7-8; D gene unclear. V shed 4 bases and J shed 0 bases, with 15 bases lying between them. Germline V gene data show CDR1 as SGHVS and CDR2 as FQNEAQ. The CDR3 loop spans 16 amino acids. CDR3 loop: CASSSPEALMNTEAFF. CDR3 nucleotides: TGTGCCAGCAGCTCCCCCGAAGCACTTATGAACACTGAAGCTTTCTTT.

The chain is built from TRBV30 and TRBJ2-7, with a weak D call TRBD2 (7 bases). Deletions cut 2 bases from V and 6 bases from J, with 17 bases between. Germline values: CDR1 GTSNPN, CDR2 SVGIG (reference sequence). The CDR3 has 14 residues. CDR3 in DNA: TGTGCCTGGAGTACCGGGGGGCCTGCCTCCGAGCAGTACTTC. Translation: CAWSTGGPASEQYF.

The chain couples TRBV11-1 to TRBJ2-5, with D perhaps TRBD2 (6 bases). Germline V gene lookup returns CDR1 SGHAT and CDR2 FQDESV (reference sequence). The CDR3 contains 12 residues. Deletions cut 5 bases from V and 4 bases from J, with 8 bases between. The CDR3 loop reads CASSRLGETQYF. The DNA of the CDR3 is TGTGCCAGCAGCCGACTAGGAGAGACCCAGTACTTC.

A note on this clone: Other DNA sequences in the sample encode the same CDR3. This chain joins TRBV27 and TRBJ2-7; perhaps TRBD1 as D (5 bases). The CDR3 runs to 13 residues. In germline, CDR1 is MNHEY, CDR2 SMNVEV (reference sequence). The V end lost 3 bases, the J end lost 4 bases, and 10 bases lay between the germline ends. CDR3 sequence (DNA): TGTGCCAGCAGTTTCGGGCAGGGTTACGAGCAGTACTTC. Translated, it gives CASSFGQGYEQYF.

The CDR3 DNA reads TGTGCCAGTAGGATCCGGGACAGGGGTTATTCACCCCTCCACTTT. Translation gives CASRIRDRGYSPLHF. The gene calls are TRBV19 and TRBJ1-6; TRBD1 aligns across 10 bases. Germline loops: CDR1 LNHDA, CDR2 SQIVND (reference sequence). The V and J ends lost 6 bases and 8 bases, in that order; junction bases with no gene match: 7. The CDR3 covers 15 residues.

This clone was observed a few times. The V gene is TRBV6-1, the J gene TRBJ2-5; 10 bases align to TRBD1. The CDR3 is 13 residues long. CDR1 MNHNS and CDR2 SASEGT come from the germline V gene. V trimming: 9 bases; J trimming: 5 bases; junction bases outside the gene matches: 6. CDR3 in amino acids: CASGRTGGETQYF. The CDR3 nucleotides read TGTGCCAGTGGTCGGACAGGGGGGGAGACCCAGTACTTC.

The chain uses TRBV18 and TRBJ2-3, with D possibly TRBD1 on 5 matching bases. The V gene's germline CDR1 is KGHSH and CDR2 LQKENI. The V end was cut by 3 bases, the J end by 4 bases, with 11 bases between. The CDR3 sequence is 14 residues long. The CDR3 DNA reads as TGTGCCAGCTCACCGGTCAGGGTTGCAGATACGCAGTATTTT. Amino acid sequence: CASSPVRVADTQYF.

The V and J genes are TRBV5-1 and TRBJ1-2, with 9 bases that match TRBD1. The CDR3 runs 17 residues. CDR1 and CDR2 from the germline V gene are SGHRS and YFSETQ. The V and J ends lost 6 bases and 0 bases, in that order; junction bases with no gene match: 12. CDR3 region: CASKQGANNAANYGYTF. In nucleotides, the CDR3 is TGCGCCAGCAAACAGGGGGCGAATAATGCAGCTAACTATGGCTACACCTTC.

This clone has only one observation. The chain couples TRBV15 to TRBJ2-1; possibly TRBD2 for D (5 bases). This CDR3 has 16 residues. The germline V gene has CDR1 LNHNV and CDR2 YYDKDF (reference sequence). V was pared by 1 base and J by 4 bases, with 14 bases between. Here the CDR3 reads CATSRVPGSEYNEQFF. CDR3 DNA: TGTGCCACCAGCAGAGTTCCGGGGTCAGAATACAATGAGCAGTTCTTC.